This TCR beta chain derives from a study of T cell responses to AZD1222 COVID-19 vaccine. This clone occurred a few times. The method was immunoSEQ multiplex PCR; TCRdb's version includes in-frame clones alone and lacks a portion of them. The profile shows over 120,000 clones, approximately 85% of them singletons. The sample here was peripheral blood, taken on day 0 of AZD1222 vaccination. This TCR came from an adult in good health.

The DNA for the CDR3 is TGTGCCAGCCCGAGAGTGCCCATGGGGGAGCAGTACTTC. Translation: CASPRVPMGEQYF. The chain joins TRBV5-8 to TRBJ2-7; the D is unclear. CDR3 length: 13 residues. V shed 7 bases and J shed 7 bases, with 18 bases lying between them. CDR1 and CDR2 from the germline V gene are SGHTS and YDEGEE.